A selection of T cell receptor beta chains follows, all from one sample in a study of blood T cell repertoires in COVID-19. Sequenced by immunoSEQ multiplex PCR; TCRdb stores in-frame clones only, minus some. Here the sample spans under 350,000 clones, approximately 90% being singletons. Sequenced input: peripheral blood. All receptors come from a man aged 35 to 55 with acute or convalescent COVID-19. The CDR3 runs from the conserved cysteine through the conserved F or W. D genes are given only for firm matches. Only part of the rows carry a size: once, few, many, or a class if the clone is expanded.

>.|TRBV28|.|14|TRBJ2-7
CASSSHTILYEQYF
TGTGCCAGCAGTTCCCACACAATCCTTTACGAGCAGTACTTC
>.|TRBV6-5|.|12|TRBJ2-3
CASRLDTDTQYF
TGTGCCAGCAGACTAGATACAGATACGCAGTATTTT
>.|TRBV6-2/TRBV6-3|TRBD1|12|TRBJ1-3
CASSYRTGSIYF
TGTGCCAGCAGTTACCGGACAGGGTCCATATATTTT
>.|TRBV25-1|TRBD2|16|TRBJ2-1
CASWGMSGGTRAEQFF
TGTGCCAGCTGGGGGATGAGCGGGGGGACGAGGGCGGAGCAGTTCTTC
>.|TRBV30|.|16|TRBJ1-6
CAWSWSGSGAYSPLHF
TGTGCCTGGAGTTGGTCTGGGTCAGGGGCGTATTCACCCCTCCACTTT
>.|TRBV6-4|TRBD2|15|TRBJ2-3
CASSDGLAGADTQYF
TGTGCCAGCAGTGACGGGCTAGCGGGGGCGGATACGCAGTATTTT
>.|TRBV5-1|.|15|TRBJ2-3
CASSSDWSRTDTQYF
TGCGCCAGCAGCTCGGACTGGTCTCGAACAGATACGCAGTATTTT
>.|TRBV6-5|.|12|TRBJ1-6
CASTGANSPLHF
TGTGCCAGCACAGGGGCTAATTCACCCCTCCACTTT
>once|TRBV7-2|.|13|TRBJ1-5
CASSLVSRSPQHF
TGTGCCAGCAGCTTAGTATCGAGAAGCCCCCAGCATTTT
>.|TRBV7-2|TRBD2|15|TRBJ2-3
CASSFQRGGGDTQYF
TGTGCCAGCAGCTTCCAGCGGGGGGGCGGGGATACGCAGTATTTT
>.|TRBV11-3|TRBD2|16|TRBJ2-2
CASSPTSGGSPGELFF
TGTGCCAGCAGCCCGACTAGCGGGGGTTCCCCCGGGGAGCTGTTTTTT
>.|TRBV5-1|.|16|TRBJ2-1
CASSLAWTAPYNEQFF
TGCGCCAGCAGCTTGGCCTGGACAGCCCCCTACAATGAGCAGTTCTTC
>.|TRBV6-1|TRBD1|14|TRBJ1-5
CASSEQGGRQPQHF
TGTGCCAGCAGTGAACAGGGGGGACGGCAGCCCCAGCATTTT
>.|TRBV12-5|TRBD2|15|TRBJ2-1
CASGLLTSGDNEQFF
TGTGCTAGTGGTTTGTTGACTAGCGGGGACAATGAGCAGTTCTTC
>.|TRBV2|.|15|TRBJ2-7
CASRQLPGVYYEQYF
TGTGCCAGCAGGCAGCTCCCGGGAGTTTACTACGAGCAGTACTTC
>.|TRBV28|.|13|TRBJ1-6
CASSFIENSPLHF
TGTGCCAGCAGTTTTATTGAGAATTCACCCCTCCACTTT
>.|TRBV7-8|.|14|TRBJ1-2
CASSLDRDPYGYTF
TGTGCCAGCAGCTTAGACAGGGACCCTTATGGCTACACCTTC
>.|TRBV5-1|.|15|TRBJ2-1
CASSFWGGTGNEQFF
TGCGCCAGCAGCTTTTGGGGAGGGACAGGCAATGAGCAGTTCTTC
>.|TRBV6-5|.|11|TRBJ2-1
CASSQNGDWFF
TGTGCCAGCAGCCAAAACGGAGATTGGTTCTTC
>.|TRBV5-1|.|15|TRBJ2-1
CASSSLAGSYNEQFF
TGCGCCAGCAGCTCCCTGGCAGGGTCCTACAATGAGCAGTTCTTC
>.|TRBV18|.|14|TRBJ1-5
CASSPPGGVQPQHF
TGTGCCAGCTCACCTCCGGGGGGGGTTCAGCCCCAGCATTTT
>.|TRBV12-3/TRBV12-4|.|13|TRBJ2-3
CASSRDITDTQYF
TGTGCCAGCAGCCGGGACATCACAGATACGCAGTATTTT
>.|TRBV14|.|15|TRBJ1-6
CASSHHREGNSPLHF
TGTGCCAGCAGCCATCACAGGGAGGGGAATTCACCCCTCCACTTT
>.|TRBV11-2|TRBD2|16|TRBJ2-7
CASSLGPTSGAYEQYF
TGTGCCAGCAGCTTAGGCCCGACTAGCGGAGCCTACGAGCAGTACTTC
>few|TRBV6-1|.|15|TRBJ1-3
CASSENRVPGNTIYF
TGTGCCAGCAGTGAAAACAGGGTTCCTGGAAACACCATATATTTT
>.|TRBV29-1|.|13|TRBJ2-1
CSVRTTAYNEQFF
TGCAGCGTTCGAACTACCGCCTACAATGAGCAGTTCTTC
>.|TRBV10-3|.|14|TRBJ1-2
CATARAREAEGYTF
TGTGCCACCGCGCGGGCCAGGGAGGCTGAGGGCTACACCTTC
>.|TRBV19|TRBD1|13|TRBJ1-2
CASSVGQGGRYTF
TGTGCCAGTTCCGTCGGACAGGGTGGACGCTACACCTTC
>.|TRBV3-1/TRBV3-2|.|14|TRBJ2-2
CASSQGLNTGELFF
TGTGCCAGCAGCCAAGGACTGAACACCGGGGAGCTGTTTTTT
>few|TRBV11-3|.|13|TRBJ2-1
CASSPTTGSGQFF
TGTGCCAGCAGCCCGACGACTGGCTCGGGGCAGTTCTTC
>once|TRBV10-3|TRBD1|14|TRBJ2-3
CAINLGTGADTQYF
TGTGCCATCAATCTGGGGACAGGGGCGGATACGCAGTATTTT
>.|TRBV10-3|.|15|TRBJ1-1
CAISESAAMNTEAFF
TGTGCCATCAGTGAGTCTGCGGCGATGAACACTGAAGCTTTCTTT
>once|TRBV10-3|.|13|TRBJ1-1
CAISATGRAEAFF
TGTGCCATCAGTGCCACGGGGAGGGCTGAAGCTTTCTTT
>once|TRBV2|.|14|TRBJ1-1
CASSDLGLNTEAFF
TGTGCCAGCAGTGACCTGGGGCTGAACACTGAAGCTTTCTTT
>.|TRBV2|.|13|TRBJ2-5
CASSVGIQETQYF
TGTGCCAGCAGTGTCGGGATTCAAGAGACCCAGTACTTC
>.|TRBV5-1|.|15|TRBJ2-1
CASSLVPSPGEEQFF
TGCGCCAGCAGCTTGGTACCCTCGCCGGGTGAAGAGCAGTTCTTC
>.|TRBV19|TRBD1|17|TRBJ1-5
CASSIVGGFRLNQPQHF
TGTGCCAGTAGTATTGTAGGGGGCTTCCGCCTTAATCAGCCCCAGCATTTT
>once|TRBV5-4|.|14|TRBJ1-3
CASSPGAGGNTIYF
TGTGCCAGCAGCCCTGGGGCGGGAGGAAACACCATATATTTT
>.|TRBV10-3|TRBD1|16|TRBJ2-2
CAISELGTANTGELFF
TGTGCCATCAGTGAGCTCGGGACAGCCAACACCGGGGAGCTGTTTTTT
>once|TRBV28|.|14|TRBJ2-3
CASRGRPNTDTQYF
TGTGCCAGCAGGGGCAGACCCAACACAGATACGCAGTATTTT
>.|TRBV2|TRBD1|15|TRBJ2-1
CASSPRSRGRNEQFF
TGTGCCAGCAGTCCTCGAAGCAGGGGGCGAAATGAGCAGTTCTTC
>few|TRBV7-6|TRBD2|17|TRBJ2-3
CASSLRGTGGSTDTQYF
TGTGCCAGCAGCTTAAGGGGGACGGGGGGGAGCACAGATACGCAGTATTTT